These 20 T cell receptor beta chains share one sample of origin, sequenced in a study of cytomegalovirus exposure and HLA in healthy donors. The protocol was immunoSEQ multiplex PCR, while the TCRdb copy is restricted to in-frame clones and leaves out a portion. The data contain 100,000 to 150,000 clones, roughly 86% of them singletons. The material sequenced was PBMCs. The receptors originated from a man aged 30 to 39 in good health and CMV-seronegative.

In this sample, this clone turned up a few times. The V gene is TRBV6-5, the J gene TRBJ2-7, with 7 nucleotides matching TRBD1. Trimming removed 2 bases from V and 6 bases from J; junction bases left unmatched: 10. This CDR3 is built from 15 residues. Germline V gene lookup returns CDR1 MNHEY and CDR2 SVGAGI. CDR3 DNA: TGTGCCAGCAGTTACCACTTGACAGGGAAGAGCGAGCAGTACTTC. Translated, it gives CASSYHLTGKSEQYF.

The genes are TRBV20-1 and TRBJ1-4; D remains ambiguous. This CDR3 region has 11 residues. V was shortened by 3 bases and J by 4 bases, with 3 bases between the two germline ends. CDR1 is DFQATT and CDR2 is SNEGSKA in the germline V gene (reference sequence). Here the CDR3 DNA reads TGCAGTGCTAGCTATAATGAAAAACTGTTTTTT. Its translation is CSASYNEKLFF.

The rearrangement links TRBV5-6 to TRBJ2-7, with 8 nucleotides matching TRBD1. V shed 1 base, J shed 1 base, and the junction held 4 bases outside the gene matches. CDR3 length: 15 amino acids. Germline V gene data show CDR1 as SGHDT and CDR2 as YYEEEE. The CDR3 protein is CASSLTDRDSYEQYF. In nucleotides, the CDR3 is TGTGCCAGCAGCTTGACGGACAGGGATTCCTACGAGCAGTACTTC. Filled out from reference TRBV5-6 and TRBJ2-7, the complete variable domain reads DAGVTQSPTHLIKTRGQQVTLRCSPKSGHDTVSWYQQALGQGPQFIFQYYEEEERQRGNFPDRFSGHQFPNYSSELNVNALLLGDSALYLCASSLTDRDSYEQYFGPGTRLTVT.

The J gene is TRBJ2-2, the V gene TRBV6-5, with TRBD1 identical over 7 bases. The V gene end was trimmed by 6 bases and the J gene end by 3 bases; junction bases not matched to a gene: 7. Germline loops: CDR1 MNHEY, CDR2 SVGAGI. The CDR3 runs to 15 residues. The CDR3 loop is CASRATGRDTGELFF. CDR3 DNA: TGTGCCAGCAGAGCGACAGGGAGAGACACCGGGGAGCTGTTTTTT.

This clone was counted a single time. This chain joins TRBV23-1 and TRBJ2-7, with TRBD2 matching over 7 bases. TRBV23-1 is filed as an ORF, its function uncertain. The junction had 11 bases not matched to a gene; V was cut back by 0 bases and J by 0 bases. The CDR3 has 18 residues. CDR3 loop: CASSQSGRLAFSSYEQYF. CDR3 nucleotide sequence: TGCGCCAGCAGTCAATCAGGGAGACTAGCTTTTAGCTCCTACGAGCAGTACTTC.

V is TRBV7-9 and J is TRBJ1-1, with D possibly TRBD1 on 6 matching bases. Germline lookup yields CDR1 SEHNR and CDR2 FQNEAQ (reference sequence). CDR3 length equals 14 residues. V lost 1 base to trimming and J lost 0 bases, with 6 bases between them. For the CDR3, the DNA is TGTGCCAGCAGCTTAGGGACAGTGAACACTGAAGCTTTCTTT. It encodes CASSLGTVNTEAFF. The whole variable domain, filled in from reference TRBV7-9 and TRBJ1-1, reads DTGVSQNPRHKITKRGQNVTFRCDPISEHNRLYWYRQTLGQGPEFLTYFQNEAQLEKSRLLSDRFSAERPKGSFSTLEIQRTEQGDSAMYLCASSLGTVNTEAFFGQGTRLTVV.

This chain connects TRBV9 to TRBJ2-3; 11 nucleotides match TRBD2. Trimming cost V 1 base and J 5 bases; bases outside gene matches: 6. The length of the CDR3 is 16 residues. In germline, CDR1 is SGDLS, CDR2 YYNGEE. The CDR3 reads CASSVTLAGAGDTQYF. The CDR3 coding sequence is TGTGCCAGCAGCGTAACACTAGCGGGAGCTGGAGATACGCAGTATTTT.

A few counts support this clone. The chain combines TRBV19 with TRBJ1-1, with a weak D call TRBD1 (6 bases). The CDR3 is made up of 11 amino acids. The V gene lost 6 bases and the J gene lost 14 bases, with 16 bases spanning the gap. From germline, CDR1 is LNHDA and CDR2 SQIVND (reference sequence). The CDR3, as DNA: TGTGCCAGTAGCCCGGGACAAGGGGAATTCTTT. The encoded protein is CASSPGQGEFF.

This rearrangement joins TRBV27 to TRBJ2-1; no firm D call. Germline CDR1 and CDR2: MNHEY and SMNVEV (reference sequence). Trimming stripped 6 bases from V and 0 bases from J, with 15 bases between. The CDR3 runs to 16 residues. CDR3 sequence: CASSPTLALSYNEQFF. The CDR3, as DNA: TGTGCCAGCAGCCCGACTCTGGCGCTCTCCTACAATGAGCAGTTCTTC.

The rearrangement joins TRBV30 to TRBJ1-2; D uncertain. V was pared by 5 bases and J by 9 bases, with 16 bases between. The V gene's germline CDR1 is GTSNPN and CDR2 SVGIG (reference sequence). This CDR3 is 12 amino acids long. The CDR3 is CAWESVGSSYTF. The CDR3 DNA follows: TGTGCCTGGGAGTCAGTCGGGTCTAGCTACACCTTC. Full variable domain (missing parts from reference TRBV30 and TRBJ1-2): SQTIHQWPATLVQPVGSPLSLECTVEGTSNPNLYWYRQAAGRGLQLLFYSVGIGQISSEVPQNLSASRPQDRQFILSSKKLLLSDSGFYLCAWESVGSSYTFGSGTRLTVV.

The rearrangement joins TRBV5-1 to TRBJ2-5; 7 nucleotides line up with TRBD2. Germline lookup yields CDR1 SGHRS and CDR2 YFSETQ. V was pared by 0 bases and J by 4 bases, with 6 bases of the junction left unmatched. The CDR3 is 15 amino acids. CDR3 residues: CASSLEAGVGETQYF. The CDR3 DNA follows: TGCGCCAGCAGCTTGGAGGCGGGAGTGGGAGAGACCCAGTACTTC.

The chain carries TRBV7-9 and TRBJ1-1; D is undetermined. CDR3 length: 14 amino acids. V shed 2 bases and J shed 9 bases, with 16 bases lying between them. Germline CDR1 is SEHNR and CDR2 is FQNEAQ (reference sequence). CDR3 in DNA: TGTGCCAGCAGCTTATTAGGTGATAGCAAAAAAGCTTTCTTT. The encoded protein is CASSLLGDSKKAFF.

V gene TRBV14 combines with J gene TRBJ2-7; 7 bases are a match to TRBD1. Germline assignment: CDR1 SGHDN and CDR2 FVKESK. The CDR3 is 15 amino acids. Trimming at V came to 4 bases and at J to 0 bases, leaving 6 bases not matched to a gene. CDR3 DNA sequence: TGTGCCAGCAGCCCGGGACAGATAAACTCCTACGAGCAGTACTTC. Its translation is CASSPGQINSYEQYF.

This clone rates as medium-sized. The CDR3 DNA reads TGTGCCAGCAGTAGAGCGGGGGGCACAGATACGCAGTATTTT. It codes for CASSRAGGTDTQYF. The chain is built from TRBV6-4 and TRBJ2-3, with TRBD2 matching over 8 bases. With V trimmed by 5 bases and J by 1 base, 2 bases remained unmatched. CDR1 is MRHNA and CDR2 is SNTAGT in the germline V gene. The CDR3 runs to 14 residues.

This chain uses TRBV30 with TRBJ2-1; 10 bases align to TRBD1. Germline CDR1 GTSNPN, CDR2 SVGIG (reference sequence). CDR3 length: 15 amino acids. The V and J ends lost 0 bases and 7 bases, in that order; junction bases with no gene match: 6. The CDR3 region has the DNA TGTGCCTGGAGTGTAGGACAGGGGGATTTGAATGAGCAGTTCTTC. It encodes CAWSVGQGDLNEQFF.

This clone was seen more than once but under ten times. This chain connects TRBV7-2 to TRBJ2-7; D unclear. The V and J ends lost 1 base and 2 bases respectively, with 6 bases between them. The CDR3 runs 13 residues. Germline loops: CDR1 SGHTA, CDR2 FQGNSA. The CDR3 sequence: CASSLDSAYEQYF. The CDR3 region has the DNA TGTGCCAGCAGCTTAGATTCCGCCTACGAGCAGTACTTC.

This clone appeared a single time. The gene calls are TRBV5-1 and TRBJ2-5, with D maybe TRBD2 (6 bases). CDR3 length: 13 residues. Germline values: CDR1 SGHRS, CDR2 YFSETQ. V was pared by 4 bases and J by 0 bases, with 7 bases between. CDR3 in DNA: TGCGCCAGCAGCCAGCGGGACCAAGAGACCCAGTACTTC. It specifies CASSQRDQETQYF.

This chain connects TRBV5-1 to TRBJ1-1; D uncertain. The V end was cut by 5 bases, the J end by 5 bases, with 16 bases between. This CDR3 has 14 amino acids. Germline CDR1 and CDR2: SGHRS and YFSETQ. DNA for the CDR3: TGCGCCAGCAGTTTTCAGGCCCGAACGACTGAAGCTTTCTTT. Its translation: CASSFQARTTEAFF.

The chain employs TRBV7-6 and TRBJ2-1, with D possibly being TRBD2 (5 bases). This CDR3 has 15 residues. CDR1 and CDR2 (germline): SGHVS, FNYEAQ. Trimming stripped 7 bases from V and 0 bases from J, with 13 bases between. The CDR3, as DNA: TGTGCCAGCATGGGAGCAGATAGCTCCTACAATGAGCAGTTCTTC. Translation gives CASMGADSSYNEQFF. Variable domain in full (rest from reference TRBV7-6 and TRBJ2-1): GAGVSQSPRYKVTKRGQDVALRCDPISGHVSLYWYRQALGQGPEFLTYFNYEAQQDKSGLPNDRFSAERPEGSISTLTIQRTEQRDSAMYRCASMGADSSYNEQFFGPGTRLTVL.

This chain connects TRBV4-1 to TRBJ1-1; 12 bases align to TRBD1. Germline lookup yields CDR1 MGHRA and CDR2 YSYEKL. The length of the CDR3 is 14 residues. V lost 7 bases, J lost 6 bases, and 6 bases stayed unmatched. The CDR3 region is CASTFRDRGPEAFF. CDR3 in DNA: TGCGCCAGCACCTTCCGGGACAGGGGGCCTGAAGCTTTCTTT.